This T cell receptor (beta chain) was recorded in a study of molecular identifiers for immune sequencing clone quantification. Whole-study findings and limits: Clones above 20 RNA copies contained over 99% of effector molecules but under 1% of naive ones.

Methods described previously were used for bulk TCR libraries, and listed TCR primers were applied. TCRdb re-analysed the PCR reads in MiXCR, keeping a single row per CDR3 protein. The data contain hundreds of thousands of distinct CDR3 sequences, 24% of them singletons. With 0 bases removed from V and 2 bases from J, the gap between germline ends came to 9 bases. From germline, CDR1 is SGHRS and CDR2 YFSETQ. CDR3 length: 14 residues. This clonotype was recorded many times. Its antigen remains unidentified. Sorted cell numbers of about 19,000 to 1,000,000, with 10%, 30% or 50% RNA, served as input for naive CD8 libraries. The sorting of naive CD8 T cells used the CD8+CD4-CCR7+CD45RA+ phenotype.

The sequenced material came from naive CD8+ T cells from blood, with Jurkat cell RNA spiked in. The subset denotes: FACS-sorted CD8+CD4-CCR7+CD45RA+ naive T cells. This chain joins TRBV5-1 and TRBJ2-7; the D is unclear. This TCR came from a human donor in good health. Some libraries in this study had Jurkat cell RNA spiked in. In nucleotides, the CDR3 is TGCGCCAGCAGCTTGGAGGGATTCACCTACGAGCAGTACTTC. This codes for CASSLEGFTYEQYF. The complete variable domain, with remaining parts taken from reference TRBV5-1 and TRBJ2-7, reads KAGVTQTPRYLIKTRGQQVTLSCSPISGHRSVSWYQQTPGQGLQFLFEYFSETQRNKGNFPGRFSGRQFSNSRSEMNVSTLELGDSALYLCASSLEGFTYEQYFGPGTRLTVT.